The 15 T cell receptor beta chains below all came from one sample that was sequenced in a study of a mutant IDH1 vaccine in newly diagnosed glioma. Their target antigens are unknown. Regarding time point: week 47, end of study. Every vaccine dose comprised 300 ug of mutant IDH1 20-mer peptide plus topical imiquimod. Measured with immunoSEQ multiplex PCR; TCRdb has only the in-frame clones, and not every one. The sample yields some 34,000 clones, about nine tenths seen once. Material: PBMCs, obtained from a glioma patient whose treatment included an IDH1 peptide vaccine. These receptors were taken from a woman aged 40 to 50 with glioma.

The rearrangement joins TRBV30 to TRBJ2-6, with unresolved D. Germline assignment: CDR1 GTSNPN and CDR2 SVGIG (reference sequence). This CDR3 has 12 residues. V was shortened by 2 bases and J by 7 bases, with 6 bases between the two germline ends. CDR3 sequence: CAWSSRANVLTF. The CDR3 DNA follows: TGTGCCTGGAGTAGTCGAGCCAACGTCCTGACTTTC.

The chain carries TRBV7-9 and TRBJ1-6, with D possibly being TRBD1 (5 bases). From germline, CDR1 is SEHNR and CDR2 FQNEAQ (reference sequence). Trimming removed 5 bases from V and 7 bases from J, with 18 bases in between. The CDR3 extends over 16 amino acids. DNA of the CDR3: TGTGCCAGCAGCCCGCAGGGAGGCTATAGAAATTCACCCCTCCACTTT. It codes for CASSPQGGYRNSPLHF. The full variable domain, with the rest looked up from reference TRBV7-9 and TRBJ1-6, is DTGVSQNPRHKITKRGQNVTFRCDPISEHNRLYWYRQTLGQGPEFLTYFQNEAQLEKSRLLSDRFSAERPKGSFSTLEIQRTEQGDSAMYLCASSPQGGYRNSPLHFGNGTRLTVT.

This chain connects TRBV28 to TRBJ1-5, with 8 positions matching TRBD1. The CDR3 loop spans 16 amino acids. V lost 5 bases to trimming and J lost 3 bases; unmatched junction nucleotides: 9. From germline, CDR1 is MDHEN and CDR2 SYDVKM. The CDR3 reads CASSPRLTGANQPQHF. Written as DNA, the CDR3 is TGTGCCAGCAGTCCACGCCTGACAGGGGCCAATCAGCCCCAGCATTTT.

The chain recombines TRBV29-1 with TRBJ2-3, with TRBD2 identical over 9 bases. V was pared by 4 bases and J by 2 bases, with 7 bases of the junction left unmatched. This CDR3 has 15 residues. CDR1 SQVTM and CDR2 ANQGSEA come from the germline V gene. CDR3 protein: CSVASGLAFTDTQYF. The CDR3 region has the DNA TGCAGCGTTGCCTCGGGACTAGCCTTCACAGATACGCAGTATTTT.

The chain carries TRBV29-1 and TRBJ2-2; no firm D call. V lost 2 bases to trimming and J lost 6 bases, with 13 bases between them. The CDR3 is made up of 14 amino acids. Germline loops: CDR1 SQVTM, CDR2 ANQGSEA. DNA of the CDR3: TGCAGCGTTGAACTTTCCCGAACACCCGGGGAGCTGTTTTTT. Protein: CSVELSRTPGELFF.

This chain joins TRBV6-1 and TRBJ2-2, with D hard to call. This CDR3 spans 13 amino acids. V lost 10 bases to trimming and J lost 7 bases, with 16 bases between them. CDR1 and CDR2 (germline): MNHNS, SASEGT. CDR3 loop: CATGSRWVGELFF. The CDR3 nucleotides read TGTGCCACCGGGTCCCGGTGGGTCGGGGAGCTGTTTTTT.

This chain links TRBV5-4 with TRBJ2-1; 13 bases line up with TRBD2. J lost 4 bases, V lost 1 base, and 5 bases had no gene match. The CDR3 is 17 residues long. Per the germline V gene, CDR1 is SGHNT and CDR2 is YYREEE (reference sequence). The CDR3 here is CASSLTQLAGGYNEQFF. Written as DNA, the CDR3 is TGTGCCAGCAGCTTGACCCAACTAGCGGGAGGGTACAATGAGCAGTTCTTC.

The chain couples TRBV6-4 to TRBJ2-2, with 11 bases lining up with TRBD2. CDR1 MRHNA and CDR2 SNTAGT come from the germline V gene. CDR3 length equals 15 residues. With 8 bases clipped from V and 6 bases from J, the junction kept 8 bases outside the gene matches. The CDR3 sequence: CASSTTSGNPGELFF. The DNA of the CDR3 is TGTGCCAGCTCGACGACTAGCGGGAATCCCGGGGAGCTGTTTTTT.

The chain carries TRBV5-1 and TRBJ2-7; D is perhaps TRBD2 (6 bases). The CDR3 sequence is 15 residues long. Germline V gene lookup returns CDR1 SGHRS and CDR2 YFSETQ. V gave up 0 bases and J gave up 2 bases, with 12 bases separating them. The CDR3 region is CASSLDDGGTYEQYF. DNA for the CDR3: TGCGCCAGCAGCTTGGACGACGGGGGAACCTACGAGCAGTACTTC.

The chain links TRBV20-1 to TRBJ2-7; a possible D gene is TRBD1 (5 bases). Trimming pared 5 bases from V and 4 bases from J, leaving 9 bases between. The CDR3 covers 11 residues. Germline values: CDR1 DFQATT, CDR2 SNEGSKA (reference sequence). The chain's CDR3 is CSASREYEQYF. DNA of the CDR3: TGCAGTGCTTCCAGGGAATACGAGCAGTACTTC.

This clone was seen once. The chain couples TRBV5-1 to TRBJ1-1, with D possibly matching TRBD1 (5 bases). V gave up 3 bases and J gave up 4 bases, with 16 bases separating them. Per the germline V gene, CDR1 is SGHRS and CDR2 is YFSETQ. This CDR3 contains 15 residues. The CDR3 DNA reads as TGCGCCAGCAGCTCCTCCCCACGGGACGGCACTGAAGCTTTCTTT. Amino acid sequence: CASSSSPRDGTEAFF.

This chain joins TRBV2 and TRBJ2-2; D is possibly TRBD1 or TRBD2 (6 bases each). With 7 bases removed from V and 5 bases from J, the gap between germline ends came to 23 bases. Germline V CDR1 and CDR2: SNHLY, FYNNEI. The CDR3 runs to 17 residues. The CDR3 protein is CASNAPLGGRDTGELFF. CDR3 DNA: TGTGCCAGCAATGCGCCCTTGGGGGGCCGAGATACCGGGGAGCTGTTTTTT. Full variable domain (remainder filled in from reference TRBV2 and TRBJ2-2): EPEVTQTPSHQVTQMGQEVILRCVPISNHLYFYWYRQILGQKVEFLVSFYNNEISEKSEIFDDQFSVERPDGSNFTLKIRSTKLEDSAMYFCASNAPLGGRDTGELFFGEGSRLTVL.

The J gene is TRBJ1-3, the V gene TRBV2; D remains ambiguous. The V gene's germline CDR1 is SNHLY and CDR2 FYNNEI. The CDR3 is 13 amino acids. Trimming cost V 4 bases and J 6 bases, with 10 bases left between them. The DNA of the CDR3 is TGTGCCAGCAGTGTCTTGGCGGCAAACACCATATATTTT. Protein product: CASSVLAANTIYF. The full variable domain, its missing parts supplied by reference TRBV2 and TRBJ1-3, is EPEVTQTPSHQVTQMGQEVILRCVPISNHLYFYWYRQILGQKVEFLVSFYNNEISEKSEIFDDQFSVERPDGSNFTLKIRSTKLEDSAMYFCASSVLAANTIYFGEGSWLTVV.

The chain combines TRBV11-3 with TRBJ2-1; unclear D gene. The germline V gene encodes CDR1 SGHNT and CDR2 YENEEA. V was cut by 5 bases and J by 8 bases, with 13 bases left in between. The CDR3 loop spans 13 amino acids. CDR3 region: CASSQSEFHEQFF. The DNA of the CDR3 is TGTGCCAGCAGCCAAAGCGAGTTCCATGAGCAGTTCTTC.

The chain is built from TRBV5-1 and TRBJ1-1, with 8 nucleotides matching TRBD1. The V segment lost 2 bases and the J segment 5 bases; nucleotides outside the gene matches: 5. Germline assignment: CDR1 SGHRS and CDR2 YFSETQ. The CDR3 runs 14 residues. The DNA for the CDR3 is TGCGCCAGCAGCTTAAACAGGGGGGGTACTGAAGCTTTCTTT. Translated: CASSLNRGGTEAFF. Full variable domain (remainder filled in from reference TRBV5-1 and TRBJ1-1): KAGVTQTPRYLIKTRGQQVTLSCSPISGHRSVSWYQQTPGQGLQFLFEYFSETQRNKGNFPGRFSGRQFSNSRSEMNVSTLELGDSALYLCASSLNRGGTEAFFGQGTRLTVV.